The 24 T cell receptor beta chains listed next were all sequenced from one sample in a study of T cell responses to AZD1222 COVID-19 vaccine. The table came from immunoSEQ multiplex PCR; TCRdb's copy has only in-frame clones and leaves some out. The sample has roughly 60,000 clones, 80% to 90% seen once. Specimen: peripheral blood, collected on day 0 of AZD1222 vaccination. Receptors originate from an adult in good health.

This clone was seen just once. The chain employs TRBV13 and TRBJ1-1; no clear D. Per the germline V gene, CDR1 is PRHDT and CDR2 is FYEKMQ (reference sequence). Trimming took off 1 base at V and 0 bases at J, with 3 bases between the two ends. This CDR3 has 13 residues. The CDR3: CASSLAMNTEAFF. CDR3 in DNA: TGTGCCAGCAGCTTAGCTATGAACACTGAAGCTTTCTTT.

The J gene is TRBJ2-1, the V gene TRBV6-2 or TRBV6-3; D is perhaps TRBD2 (5 bases). CDR1 MNHEY and CDR2 SVGEGT come from the germline V gene. V lost 5 bases, J lost 5 bases, and 10 bases lay in between. The CDR3 consists of 13 residues. The CDR3 region is CASSTGIHNEQFF. CDR3 nucleotides: TGTGCCAGCAGTACGGGGATACACAATGAGCAGTTCTTC.

The chain couples TRBV30 to TRBJ1-4, with D possibly being TRBD1 (5 bases). CDR1 GTSNPN and CDR2 SVGIG come from the germline V gene (reference sequence). Trimming took 3 bases from V and 5 from J, leaving 19 bases between them. CDR3 length: 16 amino acids. This CDR3 reads CAWSIQGVSWNEKLFF. In DNA form, the CDR3 reads TGTGCCTGGAGCATCCAAGGGGTCAGCTGGAATGAAAAACTGTTTTTT.

The J gene is TRBJ1-1, the V gene TRBV2; tentatively, D is TRBD1 (6 bases). The V gene's germline CDR1 is SNHLY and CDR2 FYNNEI. The CDR3 has 12 residues. The germline V and J ends were trimmed by 7 bases and 5 bases, with 11 bases remaining between them. The CDR3: CASNRRGTEAFF. CDR3 coding DNA: TGTGCCAGCAATCGGAGGGGGACTGAAGCTTTCTTT.

As concerns this clone: This sample includes further DNA sequences coding for the same CDR3. This chain joins TRBV18 and TRBJ1-5; D is uncertain. The germline V and J ends were trimmed by 2 bases and 4 bases, with 6 bases remaining between them. The CDR3 extends over 13 amino acids. Germline CDR1 and CDR2: KGHSH and LQKENI. Written as DNA, the CDR3 is TGTGCCAGCTCACCAGGGCGGAATCAGCCCCAGCATTTT. Its translation: CASSPGRNQPQHF.

The chain has TRBV3-1 (or the pseudogene TRBV3-2) and TRBJ2-7; D possibly corresponds to TRBD1 (6 bases). The germline V and J ends were trimmed by 1 base and 6 bases, with 16 bases remaining between them. The V gene's germline CDR1 is LGHDT and CDR2 YNNKEL (reference sequence). The CDR3 is made up of 15 amino acids. The CDR3 is CASSQGWTSRGEQYF. In DNA form, the CDR3 reads TGTGCCAGCAGCCAAGGTTGGACTTCCAGGGGCGAGCAGTACTTC.

V and J are TRBV7-7 and TRBJ2-5, with D hard to call. The CDR3 totals 13 residues. Trimming removed 3 bases from V and 2 bases from J, with 7 bases in between. Germline CDR1 is SSHAT and CDR2 is FNYEAQ (reference sequence). This CDR3 reads CASSFSTQETQYF. In nucleotides, the CDR3 is TGTGCCAGCAGCTTTTCTACACAAGAGACCCAGTACTTC.

The chain joins TRBV11-2 to TRBJ2-2, with D possibly TRBD2 on 6 matching bases. V lost 5 bases, J lost 7 bases, and 14 bases lay in between. The V gene's germline CDR1 is SGHAT and CDR2 FQNNGV. This CDR3 has 14 residues. The CDR3 spells CASSAPTRIGELFF. For the CDR3, the DNA is TGTGCCAGCAGCGCGCCGACTAGAATCGGGGAGCTGTTTTTT.

This chain uses TRBV2 with TRBJ1-2; the match to TRBD1 covers 7 bases. Germline V CDR1 and CDR2: SNHLY, FYNNEI. J lost 8 bases, V lost 6 bases, and 9 bases had no gene match. This CDR3 region has 13 residues. CDR3 protein: CASSPDRVKGYTF. The CDR3 nucleotides are TGTGCCAGCAGCCCCGACAGGGTGAAAGGCTACACCTTC. Looking up the rest from reference TRBV2 and TRBJ1-2 gives the full variable domain: EPEVTQTPSHQVTQMGQEVILRCVPISNHLYFYWYRQILGQKVEFLVSFYNNEISEKSEIFDDQFSVERPDGSNFTLKIRSTKLEDSAMYFCASSPDRVKGYTFGSGTRLTVV.

V usage is TRBV6-5 and J usage is TRBJ1-1, with TRBD1 identical over 8 bases. V lost 4 bases, J lost 9 bases, and 4 bases stayed unmatched. CDR3 length: 12 amino acids. CDR1 and CDR2 from the germline V gene are MNHEY and SVGAGI. Here the CDR3 reads CASSSGQGKAFF. The CDR3 DNA is TGTGCCAGCAGTTCCGGACAGGGCAAAGCTTTCTTT.

This clone was seen only once. The V gene is TRBV2, the J gene TRBJ1-1; TRBD1 aligns across 7 bases. V shed 4 bases, J shed 5 bases, and the junction held 7 bases outside the gene matches. The CDR3 is 14 amino acids. The V gene's germline CDR1 is SNHLY and CDR2 FYNNEI. CDR3 sequence (DNA): TGTGCCAGCAGTGCAAGACAGGGTAGGACTGAAGCTTTCTTT. Translating gives CASSARQGRTEAFF.

V and J are TRBV3-1 (or the pseudogene TRBV3-2) and TRBJ1-6, with 9 bases fitting TRBD1. V was pared by 1 base and J by 11 bases, with 9 bases of the junction left unmatched. This CDR3 spans 16 amino acids. CDR1 LGHDT and CDR2 YNNKEL come from the germline V gene (reference sequence). CDR3 bases: TGTGCCAGCAGCCAAGGGGACAGGGTGAGGACTGCACCCCTCCACTTT. It yields the protein CASSQGDRVRTAPLHF.

V and J are TRBV18 and TRBJ2-2, with a tentative D call TRBD1 (6 bases). V dropped 4 bases and J dropped 0 bases, with 12 bases sitting between them. The CDR3 spans 16 residues. Germline CDR1 KGHSH, CDR2 LQKENI. The CDR3 DNA reads as TGTGCCAGCTCACGAAACAGGGTTTCGAACACCGGGGAGCTGTTTTTT. This encodes CASSRNRVSNTGELFF.

The V call is TRBV5-1, the J call TRBJ2-3; 12 bases are shared with TRBD2. The CDR3 contains 15 residues. Germline V gives CDR1 SGHRS, CDR2 YFSETQ. V lost 4 bases and J lost 2; bases outside the gene matches: 2. The CDR3 bases are TGCGCCAGCAGCGGACTAGCGGGGCCCACAGATACGCAGTATTTT. Its translation: CASSGLAGPTDTQYF.

The rearrangement links TRBV10-2 to TRBJ1-4, with D tentatively TRBD1 (5 bases). V shed 8 bases and J shed 4 bases, with 17 bases lying between them. From germline, CDR1 is WSHSY and CDR2 SAAADI. CDR3 size: 15 residues. CDR3 sequence (DNA): TGCGCCAGCCCCGACAGTCGAGGGGTTAATGAAAAACTGTTTTTT. Protein: CASPDSRGVNEKLFF.

The V call is TRBV5-1, the J call TRBJ1-4; 8 bases fit TRBD1. V shed 1 base, J shed 12 bases, and the junction held 5 bases outside the gene matches. CDR1 is SGHRS and CDR2 is YFSETQ in the germline V gene. The CDR3 length is 13 residues. CDR3 amino acids: CASSLRDRTELFF. The DNA of the CDR3 is TGCGCCAGCAGCTTGAGGGACAGGACCGAACTGTTTTTT.

V and J are TRBV6-1 and TRBJ1-5; D remains unclear. V dropped 1 base and J dropped 4 bases, with 11 bases sitting between them. Germline V gene data show CDR1 as MNHNS and CDR2 as SASEGT. This CDR3 spans 15 amino acids. CDR3 bases: TGTGCCAGCAGTGAAGGGAGAGTCTGGAATCAGCCCCAGCATTTT. Its protein product is CASSEGRVWNQPQHF.

This chain joins TRBV4-1 and TRBJ1-2; D remains ambiguous. The CDR3 is made up of 14 amino acids. The V end lost 0 bases, the J end lost 0 bases, and 5 bases lay between the germline ends. The germline gives CDR1 MGHRA, CDR2 YSYEKL. Here the CDR3 reads CASSQDPANYGYTF. CDR3 sequence (DNA): TGCGCCAGCAGCCAAGATCCAGCTAACTATGGCTACACCTTC.

The chain has TRBV6-1 and TRBJ2-3; 12 bases fit TRBD2. V gave up 3 bases and J gave up 1 base; unmatched junction bases: 5. The germline V gene has CDR1 MNHNS and CDR2 SASEGT. The CDR3 extends over 17 amino acids. CDR3 amino acids: CASSDSRTSGGTDTQYF. The CDR3 DNA reads as TGTGCCAGCAGTGATTCTAGGACTAGCGGGGGCACAGATACGCAGTATTTT.

The rearrangement joins TRBV15 to TRBJ1-2, with D possibly TRBD1 on 6 matching bases. In germline, CDR1 is LNHNV, CDR2 YYDKDF (reference sequence). CDR3 size: 15 residues. V gave up 5 bases and J gave up 3 bases, with 16 bases separating them. CDR3 sequence: CATSLGGRVDYGYTF. CDR3 nucleotides: TGTGCCACCAGCCTGGGGGGCAGGGTTGACTATGGCTACACCTTC.

This clone was recorded a few times. The CDR3 region has the DNA TGCGCCAGCAGTGAGTCCGTCGGGCAGGAGAATGAAAAACTGTTTTTT. This encodes CASSESVGQENEKLFF. The V and J genes are TRBV10-1 and TRBJ1-4; D uncertain. This CDR3 spans 16 amino acids. The germline V gene encodes CDR1 WNHNN and CDR2 SYGVQD (reference sequence). With 0 bases removed from V and 5 bases from J, the gap between germline ends came to 13 bases.

The chain joins TRBV10-3 to TRBJ2-1; unclear D gene. V lost 6 bases and J lost 2, with 5 bases in between. Germline lookup yields CDR1 ENHRY and CDR2 SYGVKD. The CDR3 sequence is 12 residues long. The CDR3 loop reads CAISLTYNEQFF. The CDR3 coding sequence is TGTGCCATCAGCTTAACCTACAATGAGCAGTTCTTC.

The genes are TRBV2 and TRBJ2-2; 8 nucleotides align to TRBD2. Per the germline V gene, CDR1 is SNHLY and CDR2 is FYNNEI. The CDR3 consists of 15 residues. Unmatched junction bases numbered 8, after V lost 7 bases and J lost 4 bases. CDR3 in DNA: TGTGCCAGCACTAAGGGCGGGGGGATCACCGGGGAGCTGTTTTTT. Translated: CASTKGGGITGELFF.

The chain joins TRBV27 to TRBJ1-3; the match to TRBD1 covers 8 bases. Germline V CDR1 and CDR2: MNHEY, SMNVEV (reference sequence). The length of the CDR3 is 15 residues. The V and J ends lost 0 bases and 4 bases, in that order; junction bases with no gene match: 2. Written as DNA, the CDR3 is TGTGCCAGCAGTTTATCCGGGACAGGAGGAAACACCATATATTTT. Protein product: CASSLSGTGGNTIYF.